The clone carrying this T cell receptor (beta chain) was counted many times. This record comes from a study of T cell repertoires in cytomegalovirus infection. CDR3 length: 16 residues. Deletions cut 0 bases from V and 4 bases from J, with 16 bases between. Germline CDR1 SGHDN, CDR2 FVKESK. MiXCR, applied by TCRdb to the reads, yields one record per CDR3 protein. The data show about 400,000 distinct CDR3 sequences, 15% to 20% seen once. The sample comprised PBMCs. This chain uses TRBV14 with TRBJ2-7; D possibly corresponds to TRBD2 (6 bases). This sequence originates from a human donor in good health (CMV status not recorded). Some clones in this sample may be carry-over from other donors' samples. CDR3 in amino acids: CASSQDGGLARYEQYF. Written as DNA, the CDR3 is TGTGCCAGCAGCCAAGATGGTGGGCTAGCGAGGTACGAGCAGTACTTC.